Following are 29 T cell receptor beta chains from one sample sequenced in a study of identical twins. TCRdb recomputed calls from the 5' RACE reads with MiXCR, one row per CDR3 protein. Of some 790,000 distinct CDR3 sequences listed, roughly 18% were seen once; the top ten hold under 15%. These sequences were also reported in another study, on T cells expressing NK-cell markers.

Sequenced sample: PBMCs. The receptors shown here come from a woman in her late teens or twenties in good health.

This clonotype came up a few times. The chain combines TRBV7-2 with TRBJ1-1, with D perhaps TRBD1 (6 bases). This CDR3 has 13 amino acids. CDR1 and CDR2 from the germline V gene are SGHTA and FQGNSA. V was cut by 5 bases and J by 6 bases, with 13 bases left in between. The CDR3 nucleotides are TGTGCCAGCAGCCTGAAAGGGGGTGCTGAAGCTTTCTTT. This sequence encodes CASSLKGGAEAFF.

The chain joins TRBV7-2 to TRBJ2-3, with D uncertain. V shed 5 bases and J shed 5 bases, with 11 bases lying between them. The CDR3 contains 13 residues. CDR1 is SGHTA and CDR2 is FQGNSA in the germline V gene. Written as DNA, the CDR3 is TGTGCCAGCAGCCTGGAGTGGTTAGATACGCAGTATTTT. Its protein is CASSLEWLDTQYF.

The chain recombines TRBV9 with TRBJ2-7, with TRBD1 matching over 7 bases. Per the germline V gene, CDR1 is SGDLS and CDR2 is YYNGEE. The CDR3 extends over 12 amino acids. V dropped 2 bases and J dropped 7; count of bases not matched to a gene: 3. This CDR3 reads CASSVTQGEQYF. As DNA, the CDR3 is TGTGCCAGCAGCGTGACACAGGGGGAGCAGTACTTC.

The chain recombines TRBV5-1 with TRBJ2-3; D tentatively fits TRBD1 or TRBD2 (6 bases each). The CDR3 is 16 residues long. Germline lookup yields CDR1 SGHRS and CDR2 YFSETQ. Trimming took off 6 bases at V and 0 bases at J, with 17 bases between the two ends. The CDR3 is CASTEGGHPSTDTQYF. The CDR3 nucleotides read TGCGCCAGCACAGAGGGGGGCCACCCTAGCACAGATACGCAGTATTTT.

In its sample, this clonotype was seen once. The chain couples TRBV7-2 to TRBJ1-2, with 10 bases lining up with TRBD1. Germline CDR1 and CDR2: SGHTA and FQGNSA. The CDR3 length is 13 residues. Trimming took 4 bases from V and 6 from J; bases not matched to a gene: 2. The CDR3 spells CASSWDRGNGYTF. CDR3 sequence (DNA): TGTGCCAGCAGCTGGGACAGGGGCAATGGCTACACCTTC.

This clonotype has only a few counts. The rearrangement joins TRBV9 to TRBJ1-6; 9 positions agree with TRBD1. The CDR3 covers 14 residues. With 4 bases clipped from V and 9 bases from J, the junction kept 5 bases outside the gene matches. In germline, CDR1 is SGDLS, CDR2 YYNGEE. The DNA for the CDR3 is TGTGCCAGCAGCATGGGACAGGGAGCTTCACCCCTCCACTTT. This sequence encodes CASSMGQGASPLHF.

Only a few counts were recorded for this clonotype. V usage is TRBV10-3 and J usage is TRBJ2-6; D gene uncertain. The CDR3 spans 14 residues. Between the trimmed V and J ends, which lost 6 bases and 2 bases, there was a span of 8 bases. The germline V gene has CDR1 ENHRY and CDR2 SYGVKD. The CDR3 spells CAISPDPGANVLTF. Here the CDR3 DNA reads TGTGCCATCAGCCCTGATCCTGGGGCCAACGTCCTGACTTTC.

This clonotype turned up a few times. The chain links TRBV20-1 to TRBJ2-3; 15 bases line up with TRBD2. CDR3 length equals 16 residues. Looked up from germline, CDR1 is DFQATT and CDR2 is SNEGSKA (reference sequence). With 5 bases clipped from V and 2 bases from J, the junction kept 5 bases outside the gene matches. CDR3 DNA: TGCAGTGCTGGGACTAGCGGGAGGCTATCCACAGATACGCAGTATTTT. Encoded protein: CSAGTSGRLSTDTQYF.

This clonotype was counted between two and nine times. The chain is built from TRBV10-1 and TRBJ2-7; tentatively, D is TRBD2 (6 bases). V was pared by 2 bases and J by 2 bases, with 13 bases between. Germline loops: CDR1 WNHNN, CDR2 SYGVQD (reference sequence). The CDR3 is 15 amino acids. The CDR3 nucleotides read TGCGCCAGCAGTGAGGGAAGTAGCGGAACCTACGAGCAGTACTTC. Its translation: CASSEGSSGTYEQYF.

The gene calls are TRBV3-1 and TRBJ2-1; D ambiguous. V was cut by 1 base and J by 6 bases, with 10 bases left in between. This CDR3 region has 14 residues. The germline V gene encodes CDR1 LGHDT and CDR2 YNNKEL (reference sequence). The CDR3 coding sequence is TGTGCCAGCAGCCAAGGTCGTAGGCCCAATGAGCAGTTCTTC. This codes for CASSQGRRPNEQFF.

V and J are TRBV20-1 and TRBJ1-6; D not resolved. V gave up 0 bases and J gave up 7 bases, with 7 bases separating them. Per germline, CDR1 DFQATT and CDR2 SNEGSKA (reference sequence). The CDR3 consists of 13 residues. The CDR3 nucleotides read TGCAGTGCTAGAGACCTGGTAAATTCACCCCTCCACTTT. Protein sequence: CSARDLVNSPLHF.

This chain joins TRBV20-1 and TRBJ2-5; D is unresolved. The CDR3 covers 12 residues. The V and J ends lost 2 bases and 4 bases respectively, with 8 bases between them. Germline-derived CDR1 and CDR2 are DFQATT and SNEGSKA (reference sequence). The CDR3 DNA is TGCAGTGCTAGACCCAATGGAGAGACCCAGTACTTC. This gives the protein CSARPNGETQYF.

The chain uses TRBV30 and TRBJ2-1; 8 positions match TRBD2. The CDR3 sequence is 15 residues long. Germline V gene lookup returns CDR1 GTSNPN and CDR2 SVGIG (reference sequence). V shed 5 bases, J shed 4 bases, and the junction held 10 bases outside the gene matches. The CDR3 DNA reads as TGTGCCTGGGACCTGAGCGGGAGCAAGTACAATGAGCAGTTCTTC. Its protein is CAWDLSGSKYNEQFF.

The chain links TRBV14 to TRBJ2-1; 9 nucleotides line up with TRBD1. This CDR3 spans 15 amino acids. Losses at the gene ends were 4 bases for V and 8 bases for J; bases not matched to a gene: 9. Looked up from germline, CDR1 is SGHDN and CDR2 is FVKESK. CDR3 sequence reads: CASSPWTGAEDEQFF. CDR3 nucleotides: TGTGCCAGCAGCCCCTGGACAGGGGCTGAAGATGAGCAGTTCTTC.

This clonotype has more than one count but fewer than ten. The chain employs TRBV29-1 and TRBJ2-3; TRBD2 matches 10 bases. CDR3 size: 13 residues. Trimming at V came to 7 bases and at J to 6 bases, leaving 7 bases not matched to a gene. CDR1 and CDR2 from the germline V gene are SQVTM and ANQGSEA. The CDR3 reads CSDHLAGEDTQYF. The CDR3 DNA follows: TGCAGCGACCATCTAGCGGGAGAGGATACGCAGTATTTT.

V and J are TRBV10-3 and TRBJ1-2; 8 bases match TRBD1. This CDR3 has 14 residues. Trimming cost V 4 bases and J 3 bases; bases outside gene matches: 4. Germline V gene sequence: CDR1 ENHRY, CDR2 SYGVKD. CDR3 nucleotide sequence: TGTGCCATCAGTGGGACAGGGTTACACTATGGCTACACCTTC. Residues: CAISGTGLHYGYTF.

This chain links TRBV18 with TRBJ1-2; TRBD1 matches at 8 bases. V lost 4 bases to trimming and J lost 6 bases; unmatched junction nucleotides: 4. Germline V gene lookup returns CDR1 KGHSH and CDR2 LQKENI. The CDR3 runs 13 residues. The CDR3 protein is CASSLTTGDGYTF. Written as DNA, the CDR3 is TGTGCCAGCTCACTAACGACAGGGGATGGCTACACCTTC.

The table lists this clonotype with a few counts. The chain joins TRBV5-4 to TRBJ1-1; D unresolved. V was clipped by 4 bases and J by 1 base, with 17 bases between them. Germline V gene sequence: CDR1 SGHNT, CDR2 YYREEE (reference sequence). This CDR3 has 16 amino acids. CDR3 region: CASSRIMDEGNTEAFF. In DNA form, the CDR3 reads TGTGCCAGCAGCCGAATAATGGACGAAGGGAACACTGAAGCTTTCTTT.

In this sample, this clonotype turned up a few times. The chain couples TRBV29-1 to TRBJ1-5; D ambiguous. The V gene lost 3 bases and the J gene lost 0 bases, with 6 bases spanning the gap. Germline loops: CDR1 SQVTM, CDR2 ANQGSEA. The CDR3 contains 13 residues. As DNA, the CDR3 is TGCAGCGTTGAGTGGGGTAGCAATCAGCCCCAGCATTTT. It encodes CSVEWGSNQPQHF. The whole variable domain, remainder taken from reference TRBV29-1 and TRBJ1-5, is SAVISQKPSRDICQRGTSLTIQCQVDSQVTMMFWYRQQPGQSLTLIATANQGSEATYESGFVIDKFPISRPNLTFSTLTVSNMSPEDSSIYLCSVEWGSNQPQHFGDGTRLSIL.

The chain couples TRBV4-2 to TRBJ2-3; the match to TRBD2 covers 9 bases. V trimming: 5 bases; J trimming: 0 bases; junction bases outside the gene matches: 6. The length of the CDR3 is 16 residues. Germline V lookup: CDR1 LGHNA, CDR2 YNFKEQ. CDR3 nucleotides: TGTGCCAGCAGCATAGCGGGGGTAACTAGCACAGATACGCAGTATTTT. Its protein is CASSIAGVTSTDTQYF.

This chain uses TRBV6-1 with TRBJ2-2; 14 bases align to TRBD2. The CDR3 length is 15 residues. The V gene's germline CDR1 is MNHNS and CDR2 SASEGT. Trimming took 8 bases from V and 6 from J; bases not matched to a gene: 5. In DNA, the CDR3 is TGTGCCAGCGGAAGGGGACTAGCGGGAGCCGGGGAGCTGTTTTTT. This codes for CASGRGLAGAGELFF.

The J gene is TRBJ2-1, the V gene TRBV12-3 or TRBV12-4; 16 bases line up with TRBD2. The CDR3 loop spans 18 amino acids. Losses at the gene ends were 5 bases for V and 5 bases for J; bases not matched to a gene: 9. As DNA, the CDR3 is TGTGCCAGCAGTCTTCCCGGGACTAGCGGGGGGGGACACAATGAGCAGTTCTTC. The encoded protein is CASSLPGTSGGGHNEQFF.

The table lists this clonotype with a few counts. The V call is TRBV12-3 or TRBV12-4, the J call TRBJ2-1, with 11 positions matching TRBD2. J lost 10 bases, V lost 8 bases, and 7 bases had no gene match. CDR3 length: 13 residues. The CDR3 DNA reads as TGTGCCAGCGGGCTAGCGGGAGGCCCCGAGCAGTTCTTC. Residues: CASGLAGGPEQFF.

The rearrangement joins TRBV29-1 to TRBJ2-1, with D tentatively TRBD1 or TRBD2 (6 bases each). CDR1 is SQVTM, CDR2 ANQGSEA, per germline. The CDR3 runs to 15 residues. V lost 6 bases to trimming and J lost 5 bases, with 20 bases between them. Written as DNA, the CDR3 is TGCAGCGTCCAAGCGGAGGGGGATTTCAACAATGAGCAGTTCTTC. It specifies CSVQAEGDFNNEQFF.

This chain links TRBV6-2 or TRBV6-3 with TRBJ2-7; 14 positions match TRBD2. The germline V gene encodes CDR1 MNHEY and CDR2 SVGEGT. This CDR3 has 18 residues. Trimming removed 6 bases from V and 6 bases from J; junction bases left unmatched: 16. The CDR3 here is CASSFSGTSGRDISEQYF. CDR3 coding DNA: TGTGCCAGCAGCTTTAGCGGGACTAGCGGGAGAGACATCTCCGAGCAGTACTTC.

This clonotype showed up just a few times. The CDR3 DNA reads as TGCAGTGCTAGAAGGGACAGGTCGAACACTGAAGCTTTCTTT. Translation: CSARRDRSNTEAFF. The J gene is TRBJ1-1, the V gene TRBV20-1; 8 bases fit TRBD1. Germline trimming cut 2 bases from V and 1 base from J; bases unmatched to any gene: 3. CDR1 and CDR2 from the germline V gene are DFQATT and SNEGSKA (reference sequence). CDR3 length equals 14 residues.

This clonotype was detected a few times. Here the CDR3 reads CASSFGSLNQPQHF. The CDR3 coding sequence is TGTGCCAGCAGCTTCGGGTCCCTAAATCAGCCCCAGCATTTT. The rearrangement joins TRBV11-2 to TRBJ1-5; D is unresolved. Trimming stripped 3 bases from V and 4 bases from J, with 10 bases between. The CDR3 runs to 14 residues. CDR1 and CDR2 from the germline V gene are SGHAT and FQNNGV.

The CDR3 is CASSQFPGPLIYEQYF. In DNA, the CDR3 is TGTGCCAGCAGCCAGTTCCCGGGACCGCTGATCTACGAGCAGTACTTC. V usage is TRBV5-5 and J usage is TRBJ2-7; the D gene could be TRBD1 or TRBD2 (5 bases each). The CDR3 runs to 16 residues. CDR1 and CDR2 from the germline V gene are SGHKS and YYEKEE (reference sequence). V was trimmed by 4 bases and J by 3 bases, leaving 20 bases between them.

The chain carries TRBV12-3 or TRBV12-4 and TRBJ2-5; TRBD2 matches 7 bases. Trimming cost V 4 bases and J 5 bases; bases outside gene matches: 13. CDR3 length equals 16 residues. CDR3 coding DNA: TGTGCCAGCAGTTCATCGTACGGCGGGAGTACCGAGACCCAGTACTTC. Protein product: CASSSSYGGSTETQYF.